The 7 T cell receptor beta chains in this list originate from one sample, sequenced in a study of T cell responses to AZD1222 COVID-19 vaccine. TCRdb keeps only in-frame clones here, not all; method: immunoSEQ multiplex PCR. Among some 120,000 clones, approximately 85% were seen once, and the ten largest hold under 2%. The sample here was peripheral blood, taken on day 0 of AZD1222 vaccination. The receptors shown here come from an adult in good health.

This rearrangement joins TRBV6-6 to TRBJ2-7, with a tentative D call TRBD2 (7 bases). The CDR3 is made up of 14 amino acids. Trimming stripped 5 bases from V and 5 bases from J, with 16 bases between. Looked up from germline, CDR1 is MNHNY and CDR2 is SVGAGI (reference sequence). The CDR3 nucleotides read TGTGCCAGCAGTCACCAGGCGGGGGCCCACGAGCAGTACTTC. Translated: CASSHQAGAHEQYF.

In nucleotides, the CDR3 is TGTGCCAGCAGCTCGGGGACTAGCCAAGATACGCAGTATTTT. Its translation is CASSSGTSQDTQYF. V gene TRBV13 combines with J gene TRBJ2-3, with 9 nucleotides matching TRBD2. V lost 4 bases and J lost 5; bases outside the gene matches: 4. Looked up from germline, CDR1 is PRHDT and CDR2 is FYEKMQ (reference sequence). The CDR3 runs to 14 residues.

This clone was observed once. This sequence joins TRBV25-1 and TRBJ1-6, with D unclear. Trimming removed 4 bases from V and 7 bases from J, with 14 bases in between. Germline V gene data show CDR1 as MGHDK and CDR2 as SYGVNS. The CDR3 totals 15 residues. CDR3 bases: TGTGCCAGCAGTGTCTATTCCGGCCGGAATTCACCCCTCCACTTT. Translating it yields CASSVYSGRNSPLHF.

The J gene is TRBJ1-6, the V gene TRBV11-2; 7 nucleotides align to TRBD1. Trimming cost V 4 bases and J 10 bases; bases outside gene matches: 7. From germline, CDR1 is SGHAT and CDR2 FQNNGV. The CDR3 runs 14 residues. The CDR3 loop is CASSSTGTKSPLHF. CDR3 in DNA: TGTGCCAGCAGCTCGACAGGGACTAAATCACCCCTCCACTTT.

The gene calls are TRBV7-8 and TRBJ1-5, with 10 bases lining up with TRBD1. J gave up 6 bases and V 5 bases, and 13 bases lay outside the gene matches. The germline gives CDR1 SGHVS, CDR2 FQNEAQ. This CDR3 is 17 amino acids long. The DNA for the CDR3 is TGTGCCAGCAGCCCTGGTAGGGGACAGGGGTTCGCTCAGCCCCAGCATTTT. Encoded protein: CASSPGRGQGFAQPQHF. Full variable domain (rest looked up from reference TRBV7-8 and TRBJ1-5): GAGVSQSPRYKVAKRGQDVALRCDPISGHVSLFWYQQALGQGPEFLTYFQNEAQLDKSGLPSDRFFAERPEGSVSTLKIQRTQQEDSAVYLCASSPGRGQGFAQPQHFGDGTRLSIL.

CDR3: CASSPPSSGLLAKNIQYF. The CDR3 DNA follows: TGTGCCAGCAGCCCTCCGTCTTCCGGCCTTTTAGCCAAAAACATTCAGTACTTC. The V call is TRBV7-9, the J call TRBJ2-4, with no clear D. Trimming removed 5 bases at V and 0 bases at J, with 20 bases between. The CDR3 contains 18 residues. Per the germline V gene, CDR1 is SEHNR and CDR2 is FQNEAQ (reference sequence).

This clone was seen only a few times. The V and J genes are TRBV9 and TRBJ1-1; TRBD1 matches 8 bases. This CDR3 spans 14 amino acids. The junction had 6 bases not matched to a gene; V was cut back by 3 bases and J by 5 bases. Germline V gene data show CDR1 as SGDLS and CDR2 as YYNGEE. The CDR3 here is CASSAETGVTEAFF. Written as DNA, the CDR3 is TGTGCCAGCAGCGCCGAGACAGGGGTGACTGAAGCTTTCTTT. Looking up the rest from reference TRBV9 and TRBJ1-1 gives the full variable domain: DSGVTQTPKHLITATGQRVTLRCSPRSGDLSVYWYQQSLDQGLQFLIQYYNGEERAKGNILERFSAQQFPDLHSELNLSSLELGDSALYFCASSAETGVTEAFFGQGTRLTVV.